This entry is about one T cell receptor (beta chain). This specimen belongs to a study of blood T cell repertoires in COVID-19. Study-wide context: PBMCs, B-cell-depleted T cells, or T cells were the source of the cDNA or gDNA that made up the material.

Enrollment of patients from Seattle took place during active infection, with longitudinal follow-up. V was clipped by 5 bases and J by 4 bases, with 14 bases between them. From germline, CDR1 is SEHNR and CDR2 FQNEAQ (reference sequence). The CDR3 length is 14 residues. The table came from immunoSEQ multiplex PCR; TCRdb's copy has only in-frame clones and leaves some out. Here the sample spans roughly 120,000 clones, more than 85% being singletons. Sequencing input: peripheral blood. The J gene is TRBJ1-2, the V gene TRBV7-9; perhaps TRBD1 as D (6 bases). The clonotype comes from a man aged 45-65 years with COVID-19, enrolled during active disease. DNA for the CDR3: TGTGCCAGCAGCACAGGGACGGAACTCTATGGCTACACCTTC. Translating gives CASSTGTELYGYTF.